The next 15 T cell receptor beta chains were all read from a single sample in a study of blood T cell repertoires in COVID-19. Libraries were prepared by immunoSEQ multiplex PCR; TCRdb keeps only in-frame clonotypes and omits some of them. Of 100,000 to 150,000 clones listed, over 75% are singletons. Sequenced: peripheral blood. All receptors come from a man between 70 and 80 years old with active COVID-19.

V gene TRBV5-1 combines with J gene TRBJ2-2, with D tentatively TRBD2 (6 bases). The CDR3 totals 17 residues. Trimming cost V 4 bases and J 4 bases, with 20 bases left between them. CDR1 and CDR2 from the germline V gene are SGHRS and YFSETQ. Here the CDR3 reads CASSLLEGPGGTGELFF. The CDR3 region has the DNA TGCGCCAGCAGCCTACTGGAAGGCCCCGGGGGCACCGGGGAGCTGTTTTTT.

The V and J genes are TRBV19 and TRBJ2-7; TRBD2 matches 12 bases. This CDR3 contains 17 residues. Trimming at V came to 4 bases and at J to 7 bases, leaving 14 bases not matched to a gene. Germline loops: CDR1 LNHDA, CDR2 SQIVND (reference sequence). In nucleotides, the CDR3 is TGTGCCAGTAGTACCCTGAAGACTAGCGGGAGTGTGGGGGAGCAGTACTTC. This encodes CASSTLKTSGSVGEQYF.

The chain joins TRBV18 to TRBJ1-1, with D tentatively TRBD1 (6 bases). CDR1 is KGHSH, CDR2 LQKENI, per germline. The CDR3 sequence is 13 residues long. V was pared by 11 bases and J by 1 base, with 14 bases between. CDR3 sequence (DNA): TGTGCCGGAATGGGGGCGGGGAACACTGAAGCTTTCTTT. Protein: CAGMGAGNTEAFF.

V gene TRBV6-5 combines with J gene TRBJ2-5, with TRBD2 matching 10 bases. The J segment lost 4 bases and the V segment lost 0 bases, leaving 5 bases of the junction unmatched. Germline V lookup: CDR1 MNHEY, CDR2 SVGAGI. The CDR3 is made up of 16 amino acids. CDR3 loop: CASSYSRLAGVETQYF. The DNA for the CDR3 is TGTGCCAGCAGTTACTCTAGGCTAGCGGGAGTAGAGACCCAGTACTTC.

The chain couples TRBV30 to TRBJ1-5, with D unclear. Trimming took 1 base from V and 3 from J, leaving 7 bases between them. The CDR3 is made up of 13 amino acids. Germline CDR1 is GTSNPN and CDR2 is SVGIG (reference sequence). CDR3 amino acids: CAWSDRDNQPQHF. DNA of the CDR3: TGTGCCTGGAGTGACCGAGACAATCAGCCCCAGCATTTT.

Only one count was recorded for this clone. The J gene is TRBJ1-5, the V gene TRBV5-5; D is possibly TRBD1 (5 bases). The CDR3 sequence is 15 residues long. V lost 5 bases and J lost 6, with 18 bases in between. The V gene's germline CDR1 is SGHKS and CDR2 YYEKEE (reference sequence). The CDR3 DNA reads as TGTGCCAGCAGTCCACCCGGGGGGTGGCCTCAGCCCCAGCATTTT. This translates into CASSPPGGWPQPQHF.

V usage is TRBV19 and J usage is TRBJ2-7; 8 positions match TRBD1. The CDR3 is 13 residues long. Germline lookup yields CDR1 LNHDA and CDR2 SQIVND (reference sequence). With 10 bases clipped from V and 2 bases from J, the junction kept 7 bases outside the gene matches. CDR3 sequence: CATGTGDTYEQYF. The DNA for the CDR3 is TGTGCCACCGGGACAGGTGATACCTACGAGCAGTACTTC. Complete variable domain (other parts from reference TRBV19 and TRBJ2-7): DGGITQSPKYLFRKEGQNVTLSCEQNLNHDAMYWYRQDPGQGLRLIYYSQIVNDFQKGDIAEGYSVSREKKESFPLTVTSAQKNPTAFYLCATGTGDTYEQYFGPGTRLTVT.

J is TRBJ1-5 and V is TRBV9; 9 bases line up with TRBD1. V was clipped by 3 bases and J by 5 bases; unmatched bases: 3. Germline loops: CDR1 SGDLS, CDR2 YYNGEE. The CDR3 extends over 14 amino acids. The CDR3: CASSEGTGHQPQHF. CDR3 bases: TGTGCCAGCAGCGAGGGGACAGGGCATCAGCCCCAGCATTTT.

J is TRBJ1-5 and V is TRBV28; D remains ambiguous. CDR1 is MDHEN, CDR2 SYDVKM, per germline. V gave up 6 bases and J gave up 1 base, with 10 bases separating them. This CDR3 is built from 14 residues. The CDR3 DNA sequence: TGTGCCAGCAGCCCGGGGAGGAGCAATCAGCCCCAGCATTTT. Translated: CASSPGRSNQPQHF.

This clone showed up just once. The CDR3 here is CASSLGQGFTGELFF. The CDR3 DNA sequence: TGCGCCAGCAGCTTGGGGCAGGGCTTTACCGGGGAGCTGTTTTTT. The chain recombines TRBV5-1 with TRBJ2-2, with D perhaps matching TRBD1 (5 bases). Between the trimmed V and J ends, which lost 0 bases and 5 bases, there was a span of 11 bases. CDR1 SGHRS and CDR2 YFSETQ come from the germline V gene. This CDR3 has 15 amino acids.

The chain couples TRBV2 to TRBJ1-3, with a possible D match to TRBD1 (6 bases). V was shortened by 3 bases and J by 5 bases, with 11 bases between the two germline ends. This CDR3 is 14 amino acids long. CDR1 is SNHLY, CDR2 FYNNEI, per germline. CDR3 sequence: CASSDAGERNTIYF. The DNA of the CDR3 is TGTGCCAGCAGTGACGCAGGGGAGAGAAACACCATATATTTT.

V usage is TRBV7-9 and J usage is TRBJ1-2; D possibly corresponds to TRBD1 (5 bases). Trimming cost V 5 bases and J 5 bases, with 15 bases left between them. The CDR3 has 14 amino acids. Germline lookup yields CDR1 SEHNR and CDR2 FQNEAQ (reference sequence). The CDR3 is CASSRETGGYGYTF. As DNA, the CDR3 is TGTGCCAGCAGCCGGGAGACGGGGGGGTATGGCTACACCTTC.

This rearrangement joins TRBV19 to TRBJ2-3; weak D call: TRBD1 (6 bases). The CDR3 extends over 13 amino acids. Germline loops: CDR1 LNHDA, CDR2 SQIVND (reference sequence). V was pared by 4 bases and J by 2 bases, with 7 bases between. The CDR3 sequence: CASSRQDTDTQYF. The CDR3 DNA is TGTGCCAGTAGTAGACAGGACACAGATACGCAGTATTTT.

The J gene is TRBJ2-1, the V gene TRBV30; 11 bases fit TRBD2. From germline, CDR1 is GTSNPN and CDR2 SVGIG (reference sequence). This CDR3 is built from 16 residues. J gave up 2 bases and V 5 bases, and 8 bases lay outside the gene matches. CDR3 residues: CAWSSGGSGPYNEQFF. CDR3 sequence (DNA): TGTGCCTGGTCTAGCGGGGGGTCGGGGCCCTACAATGAGCAGTTCTTC.

V and J are TRBV25-1 and TRBJ2-3, with TRBD1 as a possible D gene (6 bases). Trimming cost V 6 bases and J 4 bases, with 17 bases left between them. CDR3 length: 15 residues. From germline, CDR1 is MGHDK and CDR2 SYGVNS. The CDR3 sequence: CASSDPHKGADTQYF. CDR3 DNA sequence: TGTGCCAGCAGCGACCCCCATAAGGGGGCAGATACGCAGTATTTT.